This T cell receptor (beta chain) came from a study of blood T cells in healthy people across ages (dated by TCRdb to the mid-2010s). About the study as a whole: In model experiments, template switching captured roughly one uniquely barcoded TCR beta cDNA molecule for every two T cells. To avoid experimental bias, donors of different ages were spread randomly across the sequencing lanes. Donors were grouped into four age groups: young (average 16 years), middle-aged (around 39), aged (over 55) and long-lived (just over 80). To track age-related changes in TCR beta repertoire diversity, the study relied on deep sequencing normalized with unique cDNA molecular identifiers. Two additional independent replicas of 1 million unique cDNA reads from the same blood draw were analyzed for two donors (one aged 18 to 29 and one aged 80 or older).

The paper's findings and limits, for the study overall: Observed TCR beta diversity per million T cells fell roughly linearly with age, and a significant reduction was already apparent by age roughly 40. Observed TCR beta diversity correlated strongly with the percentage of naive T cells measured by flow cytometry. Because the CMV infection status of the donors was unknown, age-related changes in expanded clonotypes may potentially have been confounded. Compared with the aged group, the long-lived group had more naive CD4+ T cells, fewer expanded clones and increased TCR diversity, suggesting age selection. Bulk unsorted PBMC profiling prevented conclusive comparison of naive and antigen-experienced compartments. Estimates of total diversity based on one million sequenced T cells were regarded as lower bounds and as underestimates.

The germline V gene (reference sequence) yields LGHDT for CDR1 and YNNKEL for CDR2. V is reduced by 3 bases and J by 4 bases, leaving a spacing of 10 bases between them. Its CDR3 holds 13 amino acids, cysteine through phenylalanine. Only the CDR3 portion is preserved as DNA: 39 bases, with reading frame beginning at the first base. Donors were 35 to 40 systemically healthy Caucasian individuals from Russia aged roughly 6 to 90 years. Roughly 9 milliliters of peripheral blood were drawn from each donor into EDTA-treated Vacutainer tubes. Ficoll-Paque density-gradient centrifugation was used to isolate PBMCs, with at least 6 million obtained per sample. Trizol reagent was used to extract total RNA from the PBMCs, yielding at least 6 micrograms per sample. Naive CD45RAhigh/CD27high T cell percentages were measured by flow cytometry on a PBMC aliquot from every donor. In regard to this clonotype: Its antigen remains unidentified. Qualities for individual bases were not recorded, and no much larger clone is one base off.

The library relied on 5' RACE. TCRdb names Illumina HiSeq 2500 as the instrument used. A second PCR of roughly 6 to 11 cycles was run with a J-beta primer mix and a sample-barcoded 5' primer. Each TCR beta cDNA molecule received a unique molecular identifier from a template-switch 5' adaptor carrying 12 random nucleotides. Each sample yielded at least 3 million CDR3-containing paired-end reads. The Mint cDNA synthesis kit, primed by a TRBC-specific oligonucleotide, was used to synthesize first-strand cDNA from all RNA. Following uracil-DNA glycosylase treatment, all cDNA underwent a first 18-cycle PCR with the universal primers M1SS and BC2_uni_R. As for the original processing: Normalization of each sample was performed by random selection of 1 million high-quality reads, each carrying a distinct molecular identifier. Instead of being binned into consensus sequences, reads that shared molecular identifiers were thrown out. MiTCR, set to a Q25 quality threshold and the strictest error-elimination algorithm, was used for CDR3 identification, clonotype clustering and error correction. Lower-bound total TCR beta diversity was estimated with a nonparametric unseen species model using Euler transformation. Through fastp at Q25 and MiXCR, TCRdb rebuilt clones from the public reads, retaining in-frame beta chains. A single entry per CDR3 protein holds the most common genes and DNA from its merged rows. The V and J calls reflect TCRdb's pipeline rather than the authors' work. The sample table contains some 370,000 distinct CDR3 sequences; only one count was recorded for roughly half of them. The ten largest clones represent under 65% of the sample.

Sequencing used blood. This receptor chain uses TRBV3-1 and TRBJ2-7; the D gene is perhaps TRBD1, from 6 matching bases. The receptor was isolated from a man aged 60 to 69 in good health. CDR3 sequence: CASSHQQGYEQYF. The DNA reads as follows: TGTGCCAGCAGCCACCAACAGGGTTACGAGCAGTACTTC.